This TCR beta chain came from a study of a mutant IDH1 vaccine in newly diagnosed glioma. Study-level background: The therapy given earlier, which was standard therapy, consisted of radiotherapy, temozolomide, or both, and most of the patients received both. The V12 visit happened in week 35, and the V13 visit happened in week 47.

Specified time point: week 47, end of study. Vaccination comprised doses that each held 300 ug of mutant IDH1 20-mer peptide, plus topical imiquimod. Sequenced by immunoSEQ multiplex PCR; TCRdb stores in-frame clones only, minus some. The profile shows tens of thousands of clones, less than 65% of them singletons. CDR1 MGHDK and CDR2 SYGVNS come from the germline V gene. This CDR3 is 13 amino acids long. The junction had 5 bases not matched to a gene; V was cut back by 7 bases and J by 3 bases. Concerning this clone itself: Its antigen remains unidentified.

The chain links TRBV25-1 to TRBJ1-1; TRBD1 agrees at 7 bases. The sequencing here drew on peripheral blood mononuclear cells (PBMCs), taken from a glioma patient whose treatment included an IDH1 peptide vaccine. The sequence came from a man aged 40-50 years with glioma. Some clones in this sample may be carry-over from other donors' samples. The CDR3 region is CASTTGAHTEAFF. The CDR3, as DNA: TGTGCCAGCACAACAGGGGCGCACACTGAAGCTTTCTTT.